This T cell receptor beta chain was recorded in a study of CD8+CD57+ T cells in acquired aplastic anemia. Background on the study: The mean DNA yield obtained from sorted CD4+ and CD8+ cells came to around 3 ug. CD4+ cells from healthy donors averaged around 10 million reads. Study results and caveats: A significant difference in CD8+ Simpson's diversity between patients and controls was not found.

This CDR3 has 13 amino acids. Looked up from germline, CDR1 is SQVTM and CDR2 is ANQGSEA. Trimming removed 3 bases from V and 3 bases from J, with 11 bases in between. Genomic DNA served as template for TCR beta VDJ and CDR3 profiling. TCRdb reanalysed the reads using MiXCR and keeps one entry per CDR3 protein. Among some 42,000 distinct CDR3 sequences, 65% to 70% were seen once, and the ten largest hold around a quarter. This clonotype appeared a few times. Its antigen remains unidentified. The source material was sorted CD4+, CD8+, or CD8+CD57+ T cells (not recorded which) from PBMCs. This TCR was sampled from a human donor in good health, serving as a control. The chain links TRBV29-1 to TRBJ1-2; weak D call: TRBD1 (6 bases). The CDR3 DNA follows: TGCAGCGTTGATGCGGGGGCTGACTATGGCTACACCTTC. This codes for CSVDAGADYGYTF.